Given below is one TCR beta chain in context. This entry is derived from a study of blood T cell repertoires in COVID-19. The CDR3 is 14 amino acids. Germline V gene lookup returns CDR1 SGHTA and CDR2 FQGTGA. V shed 5 bases and J 4 bases; nucleotides not matched to a gene: 2. This table comes from immunoSEQ multiplex PCR, and its TCRdb copy is limited to in-frame clones, with some not included. The repertoire has approximately 240,000 clones, approximately 84% of them found once; the top ten carry roughly 4%. The sample was peripheral blood. The chain couples TRBV7-3 to TRBJ2-3, with 11 bases lining up with TRBD2. The clonotype originates from a man aged 50-59 years with acute or convalescent COVID-19. The CDR3 is CASSLLAGADTQYF. In DNA, the CDR3 is TGTGCCAGCAGCCTACTAGCGGGAGCAGATACGCAGTATTTT.